These 10 T cell receptor beta chains originate from one sample sequenced in a study of OX40 agonist ivuxolimab in advanced cancers. Profiling relied on immunoSEQ multiplex PCR, and the TCRdb table lists in-frame clones only, not all of them. This table has tens of thousands of clones, roughly 90% appearing once. This specimen consisted of CD4+ or CD8+ T cells sorted from blood, obtained in a trial of the OX40 agonist ivuxolimab. These receptors came from an adult with an advanced solid tumor such as melanoma, head and neck, liver or kidney cancer.

This rearrangement joins TRBV5-4 to TRBJ1-2; TRBD1 aligns across 7 bases. Germline V gene data show CDR1 as SGHNT and CDR2 as YYREEE (reference sequence). This CDR3 spans 15 amino acids. V lost 6 bases, J lost 3 bases, and 11 bases stayed unmatched. CDR3 nucleotide sequence: TGTGCCAGCACCCATAACGCCGGGACAGACTATGGCTACACCTTC. It yields the protein CASTHNAGTDYGYTF.

The chain employs TRBV4-1 and TRBJ2-1; D ambiguous. The CDR3 covers 14 residues. The V gene lost 0 bases and the J gene lost 7 bases, with 10 bases spanning the gap. CDR1 is MGHRA and CDR2 is YSYEKL in the germline V gene. This chain's CDR3 is CASSQDSSENEQFF. DNA for the CDR3: TGCGCCAGCAGCCAAGATTCATCGGAGAATGAGCAGTTCTTC.

This rearrangement joins TRBV5-8 to TRBJ1-5, with D tentatively TRBD1 (5 bases). Germline CDR1 is SGHTS and CDR2 is YDEGEE. Trimming took 4 bases from V and 5 from J, leaving 19 bases between them. This CDR3 spans 16 amino acids. The CDR3, as DNA: TGTGCCAGCAGCGGAGGGTCAGGGTCGGTTTATCAGCCCCAGCATTTT. Protein sequence: CASSGGSGSVYQPQHF. The entire variable domain, with the rest obtained from reference TRBV5-8 and TRBJ1-5, is as follows: EAGVTQSPTHLIKTRGQQATLRCSPISGHTSVYWYQQALGLGLQFLLWYDEGEERNRGNFPPRFSGRQFPNYSSELNVNALELEDSALYLCASSGGSGSVYQPQHFGDGTRLSIL.

The rearrangement uses TRBV7-3 and TRBJ1-2; 12 nucleotides line up with TRBD1. The CDR3 is made up of 17 amino acids. The germline CDR1 and CDR2 sequences are SGHTA and FQGTGA. The V and J ends lost 0 bases and 2 bases, in that order; junction bases with no gene match: 4. The CDR3 DNA is TGTGCCAGCAGCTTAACTTCGGGGACAGGGGGCAACTATGGCTACACCTTC. Translation: CASSLTSGTGGNYGYTF.

This chain connects TRBV11-1 to TRBJ2-7; D uncertain. Looked up from germline, CDR1 is SGHAT and CDR2 is FQDESV (reference sequence). The V and J ends lost 5 bases and 0 bases respectively, with 14 bases between them. The CDR3 spans 15 residues. The CDR3 reads CASSEPGSSSYEQYF. In DNA form, the CDR3 reads TGTGCCAGCAGCGAACCCGGTTCCAGCTCCTACGAGCAGTACTTC.

The V call is TRBV11-2, the J call TRBJ2-5; D not certain. Trimming took off 6 bases at V and 5 bases at J, with 7 bases between the two ends. CDR3 length: 11 residues. Germline CDR1 reads SGHAT; CDR2 reads FQNNGV. The CDR3 protein is CASRLSETQYF. The DNA of the CDR3 is TGTGCCAGCAGGCTTAGTGAGACCCAGTACTTC.

This chain joins TRBV13 and TRBJ2-1; 7 bases line up with TRBD2. The ends lost 0 bases at V and 4 bases at J; junction bases unmatched: 6. From germline, CDR1 is PRHDT and CDR2 FYEKMQ (reference sequence). The CDR3 runs 16 residues. CDR3 nucleotide sequence: TGTGCCAGCAGCTTAGGCGAGCTAGCGGAGTACAATGAGCAGTTCTTC. Protein: CASSLGELAEYNEQFF.

This chain links TRBV5-6 with TRBJ1-5; possibly TRBD1 for D (5 bases). Per the germline V gene, CDR1 is SGHDT and CDR2 is YYEEEE. CDR3 length: 18 residues. V was pared by 7 bases and J by 0 bases, with 23 bases between. The CDR3 coding sequence is TGTGCCAGCCTTGGTACCGGGACGGGTGGGTATAGCAATCAGCCCCAGCATTTT. This translates into CASLGTGTGGYSNQPQHF. Variable domain in full (rest from reference TRBV5-6 and TRBJ1-5): DAGVTQSPTHLIKTRGQQVTLRCSPKSGHDTVSWYQQALGQGPQFIFQYYEEEERQRGNFPDRFSGHQFPNYSSELNVNALLLGDSALYLCASLGTGTGGYSNQPQHFGDGTRLSIL.

V and J are TRBV10-2 and TRBJ1-1; no clear D. The length of the CDR3 is 16 residues. Trimming stripped 6 bases from V and 1 base from J, with 18 bases between. The germline V gene encodes CDR1 WSHSY and CDR2 SAAADI. CDR3 residues: CASRGGPDLENTEAFF. CDR3 sequence (DNA): TGCGCCAGCAGGGGAGGGCCTGACCTGGAGAACACTGAAGCTTTCTTT.

The chain is built from TRBV27 and TRBJ2-3; possible D gene TRBD1, 6 bases. The CDR3 contains 17 residues. The V and J ends lost 3 bases and 4 bases respectively, with 20 bases between them. Germline lookup yields CDR1 MNHEY and CDR2 SMNVEV (reference sequence). The CDR3 nucleotides are TGTGCCAGCAGTTTGGGATCTAAAGGGACAAGGGCAGATACGCAGTATTTT. Amino acids: CASSLGSKGTRADTQYF.